A selection of T cell receptor beta chains follows, all from one sample in a study of human CD8 memory T cell subsets. From its re-call of the 5' RACE reads, TCRdb lists each CDR3 protein once, without DNA. Its table lists thousands of distinct CDR3 sequences. Sample: CD8+ T cells from PBMCs. The receptor source for this set is a human donor in good health. Both conserved end residues are part of each CDR3. Each record gives: J gene, V gene, clone size, CDR3 protein. Expanded clones are given a class, and other clones once, few, many or no size at all.

TRBJ2-7 | TRBV9 | - | CASSEQAGGGEQYF
TRBJ1-4 | TRBV2 | medium-sized | CASSQLYERQGSLSNEKLFF
TRBJ1-1 | TRBV5-6 | - | CASSPSTGTEAFF
TRBJ1-5 | TRBV27 | - | CASSLTGAYQPQHF
TRBJ2-1 | TRBV12-3/TRBV12-4 | - | CASSLGTPNEQFF
TRBJ1-4 | TRBV9 | - | CASSVATNEKLFF
TRBJ2-3 | TRBV2 | medium-sized | CASRVLDFTDTQYF
TRBJ1-4 | TRBV4-2 | - | CASSQDKGQGSEKLFF
TRBJ2-1 | TRBV28 | - | CASSLRPLGDWSSYNEQFF
TRBJ1-2 | TRBV28 | hyperexpanded | CASKGPRRDGYTF
TRBJ2-7 | TRBV29-1 | medium-sized | CSVPGLAGGNEQYF
TRBJ1-1 | TRBV19 | - | CASSMSRDTEAFF
TRBJ2-5 | TRBV9 | - | CASSEQGGKETQYF
TRBJ1-5 | TRBV12-3/TRBV12-4 | - | CASTDDTVSGSVYGNQPQHF
TRBJ1-2 | TRBV12-3/TRBV12-4 | - | CASSLGGGDGYTF
TRBJ2-1 | TRBV29-1 | - | CSVAAGGLSEQFF
TRBJ2-1 | TRBV6-4 | - | CASSDSRNGPEVNEQFF
TRBJ2-1 | TRBV5-4 | - | CASSLGLAGGPDEQFF
TRBJ2-7 | TRBV4-3 | - | CASSQDSGTGGHEQYF
TRBJ1-1 | TRBV29-1 | medium-sized | CSDSREVWTEAFF
TRBJ1-1 | TRBV7-9 | medium-sized | CASSFGGYNAEAFF
TRBJ1-1 | TRBV6-2/TRBV6-3 | - | CASSLLYTEAFF
TRBJ2-2 | TRBV5-1 | - | CASSLGLANTGELFF
TRBJ2-7 | TRBV10-2 | - | CASSESRGRHEQYF
TRBJ2-2 | TRBV12-3/TRBV12-4 | medium-sized | CASGQGTGELFF
TRBJ2-1 | TRBV7-9 | medium-sized | CASSSSDTNEQFF
TRBJ1-3 | TRBV29-1 | medium-sized | CSVESSGNTIYF
TRBJ2-5 | TRBV9 | - | CASNAGENFETQYF
TRBJ2-1 | TRBV3-1 | - | CASSQDLNEQFF
TRBJ2-2 | TRBV9 | - | CASSVDVAGLPGELFF
TRBJ2-5 | TRBV28 | - | CASRFSASVTPETQYF
TRBJ2-4 | TRBV10-1 | - | CASSVGLAKNIQYF
TRBJ2-5 | TRBV12-3/TRBV12-4 | - | CASSLRRGAEETQYF
TRBJ2-1 | TRBV10-2 | - | CASSEYDRYNEQFF
TRBJ1-1 | TRBV15 | - | CATSQFNTEAFF
TRBJ2-7 | TRBV10-2 | - | CARTPSYEQYF
TRBJ2-1 | TRBV7-9 | - | CASSLVILAAYNEQFF
TRBJ1-1 | TRBV12-3/TRBV12-4 | - | CASSLGTENTEAFF
TRBJ2-1 | TRBV4-3 | - | CASSHPVESGEQFF
TRBJ2-1 | TRBV2 | - | CASRQGGSSYNEQFF
TRBJ1-1 | TRBV19 | medium-sized | CASRAGMGVTEAFF
TRBJ1-4 | TRBV4-1 | - | CASSQDGDRGNDNEKLFF
TRBJ2-3 | TRBV20-1 | - | CSANPDQGGGADTQYF
TRBJ2-2 | TRBV7-8 | medium-sized | CASSYRIPGGGGTGELFF
TRBJ1-1 | TRBV5-4 | - | CASSWDGTEAFF
TRBJ1-4 | TRBV28 | - | CASTSDRGARNEKLFF
TRBJ1-2 | TRBV5-5 | - | CASSLAQFYTF
TRBJ2-1 | TRBV28 | medium-sized | CASSSGLAGVNEQFF
TRBJ2-7 | TRBV20-1 | - | CSARDWGPYEQYF
TRBJ1-3 | TRBV28 | - | CASTFRTFGNTIYF
TRBJ2-3 | TRBV7-2 | - | CASSPWTDTQYF
TRBJ2-1 | TRBV4-1 | - | CASSRTSGSYNEQFF
TRBJ2-5 | TRBV28 | large | CASSPSGLAGKETQYF
TRBJ2-1 | TRBV13 | - | CASSLGNEQFF
TRBJ2-7 | TRBV20-1 | - | CSVRTALSSYEQYF
TRBJ2-7 | TRBV6-2/TRBV6-3 | - | CASSYSSPASGFYEQYF
TRBJ2-5 | TRBV6-2/TRBV6-3 | - | CASTTAGQDTETQYF
TRBJ2-7 | TRBV20-1 | - | CSARVVPGDTSSYEQYF